Listed below are T cell receptor beta chains from one sample, sequenced in a study of cytomegalovirus exposure and HLA in healthy donors. The repertoire was sequenced with immunoSEQ multiplex PCR; TCRdb's copy has only in-frame clones and lacks some. The sample includes 95,000 to 100,000 clones, approximately 89% of them seen just once. The material sequenced was PBMCs. These receptors all stem from a young man in good health and CMV-seronegative. Each CDR3 is given with its conserved first and last residue.

TRBV19	TRBJ2-5	CASQTGQETQYF
TRBV5-8	TRBJ2-6	CASSPTGPPGANVLTF
TRBV7-6	TRBJ2-7	CASSLQGLSEQYF
TRBV28	TRBJ1-5	CASRGQGEGPQHF
TRBV15	TRBJ2-5	CATRLGQGEETQYF
TRBV5-1	TRBJ2-7	CASSPRAGGTYAGGNEQYF
TRBV2	TRBJ1-2	CASRKTGTGPRGYTF
TRBV6-1	TRBJ2-7	CASIIAEGTSHEQYF
TRBV2	TRBJ1-6	CASIVADLYNSPLHF
TRBV7-3	TRBJ2-5	CASSRDRGETQYF
TRBV20-1	TRBJ1-1	CSASENTEAFF
TRBV5-1	TRBJ2-1	CASSPRTSGYNEQFF
TRBV9	TRBJ2-7	CASSVSVKGEQYF
TRBV28	TRBJ2-1	CASSLAGRFYNEQFF
TRBV29-1	TRBJ2-7	CSVEGRPPRSYEQYF
TRBV19	TRBJ2-3	CASSRDSSTDTQYF
TRBV4-3	TRBJ2-2	CASSQRDRDPGELFF
TRBV5-1	TRBJ1-1	CASFPGTGVLNTEAFF
TRBV6-7	TRBJ1-5	CASSYSNKYRDRGRGSNQPQHF
TRBV5-6	TRBJ2-7	CASSLTWTGGYEQYF
TRBV30	TRBJ2-3	CAWIGKSRTDTQYF
TRBV5-4	TRBJ2-7	CASSPVRGGYEQYF
TRBV19	TRBJ1-1	CASSIRVFFSTLTNTEAFF
TRBV30	TRBJ2-7	CAWTSGSPYEQYF
TRBV11-3	TRBJ2-1	CASSFSGTSGGAYEQFF
TRBV12-5	TRBJ1-1	CASAIGQLNTEAFF
TRBV7-2	TRBJ1-2	CAFGDNYGYTF
TRBV28	TRBJ2-7	CASSRGQPSYEQYF